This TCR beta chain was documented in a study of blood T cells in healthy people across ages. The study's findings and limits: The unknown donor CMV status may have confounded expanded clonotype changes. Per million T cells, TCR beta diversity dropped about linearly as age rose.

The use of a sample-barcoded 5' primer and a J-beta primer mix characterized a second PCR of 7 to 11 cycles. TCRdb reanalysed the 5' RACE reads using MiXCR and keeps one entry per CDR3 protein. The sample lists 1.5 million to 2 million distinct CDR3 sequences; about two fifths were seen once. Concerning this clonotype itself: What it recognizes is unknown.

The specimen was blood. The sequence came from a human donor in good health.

As DNA, the CDR3 is TGCAGTGGAGGTAACGATGAGCAGTTCTTC. Translating it yields CSGGNDEQFF. This rearrangement joins TRBV20-1 to TRBJ2-1; no definite D call. The CDR3 contains 10 residues. Trimming cost V 7 bases and J 8 bases, with 9 bases left between them. The germline V gene encodes CDR1 DFQATT and CDR2 SNEGSKA (reference sequence).